This T cell receptor (beta chain) appears in the sequencing data of a study of blood T cell repertoires in COVID-19. The wider study: Some COVID-19 samples were acute and others convalescent; all came from the United States, Italy and Spain. Sample material is recorded as cDNA or gDNA derived from T cells, B-cell-depleted T cells, or PBMCs.

Original data processing: Amplified reference gene primers provided the basis for estimating nucleated cell counts. TCRdb's table, derived via immunoSEQ multiplex PCR, lists solely in-frame clones and lacks some. From that table come the V and J calls and clone size; the DNA was used to work out D and trimming. The table lists around 700,000 clones, 90% of them singletons. The CDR3 consists of 16 residues. Germline values: CDR1 SGHRS, CDR2 YFSETQ. Trimming removed 0 bases at V and 0 bases at J, with 11 bases between. The sequence came from a woman between 18 and 30 years old with acute or convalescent COVID-19. The chain employs TRBV5-1 and TRBJ2-3, with D possibly matching TRBD1 (5 bases). Sequencing input: peripheral blood. The CDR3 here is CASSLVASGSTDTQYF. CDR3 bases: TGCGCCAGCAGCTTGGTCGCGTCAGGGAGCACAGATACGCAGTATTTT.